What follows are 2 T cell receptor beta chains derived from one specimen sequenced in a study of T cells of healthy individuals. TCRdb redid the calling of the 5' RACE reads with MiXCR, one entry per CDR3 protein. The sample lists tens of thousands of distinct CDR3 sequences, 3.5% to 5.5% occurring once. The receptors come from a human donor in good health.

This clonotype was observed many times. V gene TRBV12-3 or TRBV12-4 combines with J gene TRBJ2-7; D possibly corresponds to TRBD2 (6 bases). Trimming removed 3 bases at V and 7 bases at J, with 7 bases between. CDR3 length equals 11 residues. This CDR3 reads CASSLRGEQYF. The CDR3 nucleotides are TGTGCCAGCAGTTTGCGGGGTGAGCAGTACTTC.

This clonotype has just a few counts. CDR3 sequence reads: CASSDNQALHF. The CDR3 bases are TGTGCCAGCAGTGATAATCAGGCCCTCCACTTT. V is TRBV2 and J is TRBJ1-6; the D is unclear. This CDR3 contains 11 residues. Trimming stripped 3 bases from V and 14 bases from J, with 8 bases between. Germline V gene sequence: CDR1 SNHLY, CDR2 FYNNEI.